Each of the 5 T cell receptor beta chains below was sequenced from the same sample in a study of preoperative IRX-2 immunotherapy in early breast cancer. Treatment noted: preoperative locoregional IRX-2 cytokine immunotherapy. The method was immunoSEQ multiplex PCR; TCRdb's version includes in-frame clones alone and lacks a portion of them. Among about 23,000 clones listed, 85% to 90% were seen once. The starting material was tumor tissue, obtained after IRX-2 immunotherapy. Receptors were obtained from a human donor with breast cancer.

The chain combines TRBV5-1 with TRBJ2-3, with TRBD2 matching 10 bases. Germline values: CDR1 SGHRS, CDR2 YFSETQ. J gave up 5 bases and V 6 bases, and 6 bases lay outside the gene matches. The length of the CDR3 is 14 residues. The CDR3 loop is CASMEREGLDTQYF. The CDR3 region has the DNA TGCGCCAGCATGGAGCGGGAGGGCCTAGATACGCAGTATTTT.

The chain has TRBV5-6 and TRBJ2-1, with 7 positions matching TRBD2. The germline V gene has CDR1 SGHDT and CDR2 YYEEEE. The J segment lost 7 bases and the V segment lost 0 bases, leaving 10 bases of the junction unmatched. The CDR3 consists of 16 residues. CDR3 bases: TGTGCCAGCAGCTTGGCCGGGGACTACCTAGGTAATGAGCAGTTCTTC. Encoded protein: CASSLAGDYLGNEQFF.

The chain carries TRBV29-1 and TRBJ1-4; 10 bases align to TRBD1. This CDR3 spans 14 amino acids. Unmatched junction bases numbered 9, after V lost 6 bases and J lost 8 bases. Per the germline V gene, CDR1 is SQVTM and CDR2 is ANQGSEA. The CDR3 DNA follows: TGCAGCGTAGCAACCGGGACAGGGGAAGAAAAACTGTTTTTT. Translated: CSVATGTGEEKLFF.

The rearrangement links TRBV5-1 to TRBJ2-5; 9 nucleotides line up with TRBD1. The V and J ends lost 4 bases and 4 bases, in that order; junction bases with no gene match: 8. Germline V gene data show CDR1 as SGHRS and CDR2 as YFSETQ. The CDR3 is 15 amino acids. The CDR3 spells CASSLAQGARETQYF. For the CDR3, the DNA is TGCGCCAGCAGCCTAGCACAGGGGGCCCGAGAGACCCAGTACTTC.

The V and J genes are TRBV6-5 and TRBJ2-2; D is unresolved. V was pared by 7 bases and J by 6 bases, with 12 bases between. The CDR3 totals 13 residues. Germline V gene lookup returns CDR1 MNHEY and CDR2 SVGAGI. The CDR3, as DNA: TGTGCCAGCAAGGGAAGTGAATCCGGGGAGCTGTTTTTT. Encoded protein: CASKGSESGELFF.